The clone carrying this TCR beta chain was observed a single time. Possible read error: a much larger clone is one base away. Germline V CDR1 and CDR2: LGHDT, YNNKEL (reference sequence). The CDR3 consists of 15 residues. The data derive from a study of T cells in Graves' hyperthyroidism and ophthalmopathy. The investigators amplified TCR beta CDR3 regions from RNA transcripts. The TCR CDR3 first-round RT-PCR relied on the HTBI primer set. TCRdb independently ran MiXCR on the multiplex PCR reads; one entry per CDR3 protein. The sample comprises roughly 740,000 distinct CDR3 sequences, about a sixth of which are singletons, and roughly 8% rests with the top ten.

The chain combines TRBV3-1 with TRBJ2-1, with D unresolved. The specimen was blood. The TCR comes from a man aged 18 to 29 with Graves' hyperthyroidism. The CDR3: CASGQVSASYNEQFF. CDR3 DNA sequence: TGTGCCAGCGGCCAAGTCTCCGCTTCCTACAATGAGCAGTTCTTC.